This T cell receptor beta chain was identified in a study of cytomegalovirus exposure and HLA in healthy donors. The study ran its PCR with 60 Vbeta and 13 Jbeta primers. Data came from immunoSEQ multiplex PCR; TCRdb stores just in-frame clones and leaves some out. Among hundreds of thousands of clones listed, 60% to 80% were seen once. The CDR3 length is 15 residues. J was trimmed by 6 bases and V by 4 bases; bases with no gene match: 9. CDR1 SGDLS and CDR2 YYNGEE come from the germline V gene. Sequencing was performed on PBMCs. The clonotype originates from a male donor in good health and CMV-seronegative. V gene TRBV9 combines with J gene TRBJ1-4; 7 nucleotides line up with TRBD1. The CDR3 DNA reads TGTGCCAGCAGCCTCCAACAGGGGCCACATGAAAAACTGTTTTTT. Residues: CASSLQQGPHEKLFF. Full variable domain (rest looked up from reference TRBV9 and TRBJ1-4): DSGVTQTPKHLITATGQRVTLRCSPRSGDLSVYWYQQSLDQGLQFLIQYYNGEERAKGNILERFSAQQFPDLHSELNLSSLELGDSALYFCASSLQQGPHEKLFFGSGTQLSVL.